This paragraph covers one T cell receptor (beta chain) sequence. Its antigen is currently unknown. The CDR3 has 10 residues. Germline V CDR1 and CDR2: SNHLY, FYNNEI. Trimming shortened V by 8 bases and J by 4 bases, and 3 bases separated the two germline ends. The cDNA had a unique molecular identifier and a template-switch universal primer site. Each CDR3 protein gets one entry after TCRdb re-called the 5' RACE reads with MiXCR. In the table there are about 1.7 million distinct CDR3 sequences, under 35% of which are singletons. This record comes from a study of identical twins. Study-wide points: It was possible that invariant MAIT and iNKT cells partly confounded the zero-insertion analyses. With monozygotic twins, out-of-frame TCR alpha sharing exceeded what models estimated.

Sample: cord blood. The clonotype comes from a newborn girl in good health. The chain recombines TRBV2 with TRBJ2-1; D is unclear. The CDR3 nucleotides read TGTGCCAGCGATTACAATGAGCAGTTCTTC. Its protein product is CASDYNEQFF.